These 18 T cell receptor beta chains were all obtained from the same sample, sequenced in a study of response to subunit inactivated influenza vaccine. TCRdb independently ran MiXCR on the RT-PCR reads; one entry per CDR3 protein. The table shows approximately 500,000 distinct CDR3 sequences, with 14% occurring only once. This specimen consisted of PBMCs from blood, obtained 11 to 12 days after vaccination. These receptors all come from a man between 50 and 59 years old who received an inactivated influenza vaccine.

CDR3 DNA: TGCAGTGCTAGGATATCCCCATTTTCATTAGCGGGAATCTACAATGAGCAGTTCTTC. Its protein is CSARISPFSLAGIYNEQFF. The V call is TRBV20-1, the J call TRBJ2-1, with 8 bases matching TRBD2. This CDR3 contains 19 residues. Unmatched junction bases numbered 19, after V lost 3 bases and J lost 3 bases. The V gene's germline CDR1 is DFQATT and CDR2 SNEGSKA (reference sequence).

The chain is built from TRBV2 and TRBJ1-5, with 8 bases aligning to TRBD1. This CDR3 is built from 14 residues. Germline loops: CDR1 SNHLY, CDR2 FYNNEI. J gave up 7 bases and V 6 bases, and 8 bases lay outside the gene matches. The CDR3 region is CASSGSGGRQPQHF. DNA for the CDR3: TGTGCCAGCAGCGGATCAGGGGGCCGCCAGCCCCAGCATTTT.

This clonotype was counted at least ten times. The chain recombines TRBV6-5 with TRBJ1-5; 7 nucleotides agree with TRBD1. With V trimmed by 0 bases and J by 4 bases, 12 bases remained unmatched. The CDR3 is 18 residues long. Germline values: CDR1 MNHEY, CDR2 SVGAGI. The CDR3 is CASSYSVRGRYGNQPQHF. In DNA form, the CDR3 reads TGTGCCAGCAGTTACTCGGTCAGGGGGAGGTATGGGAATCAGCCCCAGCATTTT.

This clonotype has just a few counts. J is TRBJ2-7 and V is TRBV7-9; the match to TRBD1 covers 7 bases. The trim removed 5 bases at V and 0 bases at J, leaving 7 bases unmatched. This CDR3 comprises 15 residues. Germline V CDR1 and CDR2: SEHNR, FQNEAQ (reference sequence). CDR3 DNA sequence: TGTGCCAGCAGCCAATCGGGACAGAGCTCCTACGAGCAGTACTTC. It translates to CASSQSGQSSYEQYF.

This clonotype has only one observation. V gene TRBV30 combines with J gene TRBJ2-1; D might be TRBD1 or TRBD2, each matching 5 bases. Germline-derived CDR1 and CDR2 are GTSNPN and SVGIG (reference sequence). The CDR3 has 14 residues. Between the trimmed V and J ends, which lost 0 bases and 4 bases, there was a span of 10 bases. The CDR3 protein is CAWSVSGPYNEQFF. The CDR3 DNA is TGTGCCTGGAGTGTTTCGGGACCATACAATGAGCAGTTCTTC.

The sample holds a few counts of this clonotype. The genes are TRBV5-1 and TRBJ2-1, with D possibly TRBD1 on 6 matching bases. The CDR3 is 14 residues long. Trimming left V 4 bases short and J 7 bases short, with 15 bases between. The germline gives CDR1 SGHRS, CDR2 YFSETQ. The CDR3 DNA reads TGCGCCAGCAGCGGGGGCCTCGGAGTAAATGAGCAGTTCTTC. Translated: CASSGGLGVNEQFF.

This clonotype was counted at least ten times. The chain recombines TRBV7-2 with TRBJ2-5; no definite D call. This CDR3 contains 16 residues. The V and J ends lost 2 bases and 1 base respectively, with 14 bases between them. Germline-derived CDR1 and CDR2 are SGHTA and FQGNSA. CDR3 region: CASSLPLSGGQETQYF. In nucleotides, the CDR3 is TGTGCCAGCAGCTTACCCCTTTCAGGCGGCCAAGAGACCCAGTACTTC.

V gene TRBV7-9 combines with J gene TRBJ2-4; tentatively, D is TRBD2 (6 bases). Trimming removed 2 bases at V and 11 bases at J, with 13 bases between. This CDR3 has 13 residues. Germline CDR1 and CDR2: SEHNR and FQNEAQ (reference sequence). DNA for the CDR3: TGTGCCAGCAGCTTAATGACGCCGGGAGTTCAGTACTTC. This sequence encodes CASSLMTPGVQYF.

The chain employs TRBV7-2 and TRBJ2-1; 10 nucleotides align to TRBD2. The germline V gene has CDR1 SGHTA and CDR2 FQGNSA. V lost 1 base to trimming and J lost 7 bases; unmatched junction nucleotides: 4. The CDR3 contains 15 residues. CDR3 protein: CASSLERGGVNEQFF. The CDR3 DNA follows: TGTGCCAGCAGCTTAGAGCGGGGGGGCGTAAATGAGCAGTTCTTC. The full variable domain, completed using reference TRBV7-2 and TRBJ2-1, is GAGVSQSPSNKVTEKGKDVELRCDPISGHTALYWYRQSLGQGLEFLIYFQGNSAPDKSGLPSDRFSAERTGGSVSTLTIQRTQQEDSAVYLCASSLERGGVNEQFFGPGTRLTVL.

The chain employs TRBV4-2 and TRBJ2-1, with D perhaps matching TRBD1 (6 bases). CDR1 LGHNA and CDR2 YNFKEQ come from the germline V gene. The CDR3 has 14 residues. V lost 1 base to trimming and J lost 8 bases, with 12 bases between them. The CDR3 region is CASSQGSGAHEQFF. DNA of the CDR3: TGTGCCAGCAGCCAAGGTTCAGGGGCACATGAGCAGTTCTTC.

This clonotype has only a few counts. The rearrangement links TRBV6-1 to TRBJ2-1, with 9 positions matching TRBD1. Germline assignment: CDR1 MNHNS and CDR2 SASEGT. The CDR3 loop spans 18 amino acids. V gave up 4 bases and J gave up 4 bases; unmatched junction bases: 14. The CDR3 reads CASSGLGSGTGIYNEQFF. Written as DNA, the CDR3 is TGTGCCAGCAGTGGTCTGGGATCCGGGACAGGGATTTACAATGAGCAGTTCTTC.

The V gene is TRBV20-1, the J gene TRBJ2-5; 8 bases fit TRBD2. The CDR3 length is 15 residues. The ends lost 5 bases at V and 4 bases at J; junction bases unmatched: 12. CDR1 DFQATT and CDR2 SNEGSKA come from the germline V gene (reference sequence). The CDR3 reads CSAPSRAGAGETQYF. CDR3 bases: TGCAGTGCTCCGTCCCGAGCGGGGGCCGGAGAGACCCAGTACTTC.

This clonotype appeared a few times. The gene calls are TRBV6-1 and TRBJ2-1, with D possibly TRBD1 on 6 matching bases. The CDR3 contains 14 residues. Germline CDR1 MNHNS, CDR2 SASEGT. V was shortened by 8 bases and J by 5 bases, with 16 bases between the two germline ends. The CDR3 sequence is CASRSGAGNNEQFF. The CDR3 nucleotides are TGTGCCAGCCGATCAGGGGCTGGAAACAATGAGCAGTTCTTC.

The chain employs TRBV20-1 and TRBJ2-3; 10 bases line up with TRBD2. In germline, CDR1 is DFQATT, CDR2 SNEGSKA (reference sequence). V dropped 5 bases and J dropped 6; count of bases not matched to a gene: 14. CDR3 length equals 16 residues. The CDR3 loop reads CSAASGTSDELDTQYF. For the CDR3, the DNA is TGCAGTGCTGCCTCCGGGACTAGCGACGAGTTGGATACGCAGTATTTT.

This clonotype was picked up a small number of times. The CDR3 DNA reads as TGTGCCAGCTCACCAAGTTCACTAGCGGGATTCGTCCAAGAGACCCAGTACTTC. It yields the protein CASSPSSLAGFVQETQYF. The chain joins TRBV18 to TRBJ2-5, with TRBD2 matching over 10 bases. Trimming at V came to 2 bases and at J to 1 base, leaving 10 bases not matched to a gene. Germline lookup yields CDR1 KGHSH and CDR2 LQKENI. The CDR3 contains 18 residues.

This chain uses TRBV12-3 or TRBV12-4 with TRBJ2-5; D tentatively reads TRBD1 or TRBD2 (5 bases each). This CDR3 is built from 13 residues. V lost 6 bases and J 3 bases, leaving 11 bases between the germline ends. The CDR3 DNA reads TGTGCCAGCAGGGGGACCTCGAAAGAGACCCAGTACTTC. It translates to CASRGTSKETQYF.

This clonotype was seen a few times. The chain has TRBV3-1 and TRBJ1-1, with a tentative D call TRBD1 (5 bases). The germline gives CDR1 LGHDT, CDR2 YNNKEL (reference sequence). Between the trimmed V and J ends, which lost 4 bases and 7 bases, there was a span of 16 bases. The CDR3 length is 14 residues. CDR3 nucleotide sequence: TGTGCCAGCAGCCGGGGCACTCAGAGATTTGAAGCTTTCTTT. Translation: CASSRGTQRFEAFF.

This clonotype was seen ten or more times. This chain links TRBV5-1 with TRBJ2-5; D call uncertain. CDR1 is SGHRS, CDR2 YFSETQ, per germline. The ends were cut back, 0 bases at V and 2 bases at J, with 8 bases in the middle. The CDR3 runs 14 residues. The CDR3 DNA sequence: TGCGCCAGCAGCTTGGCCAAATGGCAAGAGACCCAGTACTTC. Protein: CASSLAKWQETQYF. The full variable domain, rest sourced from reference TRBV5-1 and TRBJ2-5, is KAGVTQTPRYLIKTRGQQVTLSCSPISGHRSVSWYQQTPGQGLQFLFEYFSETQRNKGNFPGRFSGRQFSNSRSEMNVSTLELGDSALYLCASSLAKWQETQYFGPGTRLLVL.